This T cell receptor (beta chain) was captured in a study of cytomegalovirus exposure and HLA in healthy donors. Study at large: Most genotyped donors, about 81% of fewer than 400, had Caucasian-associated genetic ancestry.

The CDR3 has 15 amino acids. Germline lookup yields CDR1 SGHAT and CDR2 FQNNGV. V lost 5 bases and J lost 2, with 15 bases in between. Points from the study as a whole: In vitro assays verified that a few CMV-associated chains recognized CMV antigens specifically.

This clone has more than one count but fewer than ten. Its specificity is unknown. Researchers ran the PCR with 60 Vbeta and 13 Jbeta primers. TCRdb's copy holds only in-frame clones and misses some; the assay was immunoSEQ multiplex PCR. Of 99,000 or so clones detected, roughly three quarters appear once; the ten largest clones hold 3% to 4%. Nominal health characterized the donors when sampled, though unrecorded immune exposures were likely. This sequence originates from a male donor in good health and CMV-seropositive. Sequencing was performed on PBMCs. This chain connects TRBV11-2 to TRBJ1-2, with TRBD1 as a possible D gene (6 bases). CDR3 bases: TGTGCCAGCAGCCGTTATGGACAGCCCAACTATGGCTACACCTTC. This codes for CASSRYGQPNYGYTF.